The subject of this entry is one TCR beta chain. Germline CDR1 is ENHRY and CDR2 is SYGVKD. CDR3 length: 15 residues. Trimming removed 3 bases from V and 2 bases from J; junction bases left unmatched: 6. In the original workflow: Estimation of nucleated cell counts relied on the amplification of reference gene primers. The method was immunoSEQ multiplex PCR; TCRdb's version includes in-frame clones alone and lacks a portion of them. V, J and clone size are those of that table, while D and trimming were read from the DNA. The table shows 150,000 or so clones, with 86% occurring only once. This record belongs to a study of blood T cell repertoires in COVID-19. At the level of the study: Sample material is recorded as cDNA or gDNA derived from T cells, B-cell-depleted T cells, or PBMCs.

The V call is TRBV10-3, the J call TRBJ2-5; TRBD1 agrees at 7 bases. The origin of this receptor is a woman aged 70-85 years with acute or convalescent COVID-19. Source material: peripheral blood. This CDR3 is CAISDSGGRQETQYF. In DNA, the CDR3 is TGTGCCATCAGTGACTCAGGGGGTCGTCAAGAGACCCAGTACTTC.